These T cell receptor beta chains were read from a single sample in a study of blood T cell repertoires in COVID-19. Generated by immunoSEQ multiplex PCR, the TCRdb table keeps only in-frame clones and is missing some. This sample has over 250,000 clones; about 82% occur once, and the top ten carry roughly 5%. Source material: peripheral blood. These receptors came from a man aged 45-65 years with active or convalescent COVID-19. Each CDR3 is given with its conserved first and last residue. D genes are given only for firm matches. Size tells how often a clone was seen (once, few, many) or the class of an expanded clone, and some rows leave it out.

J gene: TRBJ2-5; D gene: NA; V gene: TRBV4-1; clone size: NA; CDR3 DNA: TGCGCCAGCAGCCCCAAGAGTGAAACAGAGACCCAGTACTTC; CDR3 protein: CASSPKSETETQYF
J gene: TRBJ1-2; D gene: TRBD1; V gene: TRBV6-5; clone size: NA; CDR3 DNA: TGTGCCAGCAGTTACTCGGGACAGTCTAACTATGGCTACACCTTC; CDR3 protein: CASSYSGQSNYGYTF
J gene: TRBJ2-5; D gene: NA; V gene: TRBV6-6; clone size: NA; CDR3 DNA: TGTGCCAGCCAGCCGGGGGATAGCTGGCAGACCCAGTACTTC; CDR3 protein: CASQPGDSWQTQYF
J gene: TRBJ2-7; D gene: NA; V gene: TRBV5-1; clone size: NA; CDR3 DNA: TGCGCCAGCAGCTTGATGACAGGCGTCTACGAGCAGTACTTC; CDR3 protein: CASSLMTGVYEQYF
J gene: TRBJ2-1; D gene: NA; V gene: TRBV28; clone size: NA; CDR3 DNA: TGTGCCAGCAGTTTGTCAGGTTATGGGCAGTTCTTC; CDR3 protein: CASSLSGYGQFF
J gene: TRBJ1-1; D gene: TRBD1; V gene: TRBV7-6; clone size: NA; CDR3 DNA: TGTGCCAGCAGCTTAGACCAGGGGGCCTTGGGCACTGAAGCTTTCTTT; CDR3 protein: CASSLDQGALGTEAFF
J gene: TRBJ1-6; D gene: TRBD1; V gene: TRBV6-5; clone size: NA; CDR3 DNA: TGTGCCAGCAGTAAACAGGGGGCTAAACATTCACCCCTCCACTTT; CDR3 protein: CASSKQGAKHSPLHF
J gene: TRBJ1-2; D gene: TRBD1; V gene: TRBV7-9; clone size: NA; CDR3 DNA: TGTGCCAGCAGCTCCGGGACAGGAGACTATGGCTACACCTTC; CDR3 protein: CASSSGTGDYGYTF
J gene: TRBJ1-3; D gene: NA; V gene: TRBV7-9; clone size: NA; CDR3 DNA: TGTGCCAGCAGCCCTGACAGTGCCGGAAACACCATATATTTT; CDR3 protein: CASSPDSAGNTIYF
J gene: TRBJ2-1; D gene: TRBD2; V gene: TRBV5-1; clone size: once; CDR3 DNA: TGCGCCAGCAGCTTGGGGGAGGGCTCCTACAATGAGCAGTTCTTC; CDR3 protein: CASSLGEGSYNEQFF